The following is a T cell receptor (beta chain) sequence with its context. The antigen remains undetermined. A CD8+CD4-CCR7+CD45RA+ gate was used to sort naive CD8 T cells. These data come from a study of molecular identifiers for immune sequencing clone quantification. Background on the study: Split five ways in replicates, RNA from approximately 20,000 or 98,000 naive CD8 cells had four portions sequenced. The study's findings and limits: The study found clones above 20 RNA copies held over 97% of effector molecules and under 1% in naive cells.

TCRdb redid the calling of the PCR reads with MiXCR, one entry per CDR3 protein. The repertoire holds about half a million distinct CDR3 sequences, with over 20% as singletons. Trimming shortened V by 1 base and J by 4 bases, and 12 bases separated the two germline ends. CDR3 length equals 15 residues. Per germline, CDR1 SEHNR and CDR2 FQNEAQ (reference sequence). This receptor was obtained from a human donor in good health. Some libraries in this study had Jurkat cell RNA spiked in. Sequencing was done on a sample of naive CD8+ T cells from blood, with Jurkat cell RNA spiked in. Subset denoted: FACS-sorted CD8+CD4-CCR7+CD45RA+ naive T cells. The chain employs TRBV7-9 and TRBJ2-3; D remains ambiguous. CDR3 coding DNA: TGTGCCAGCAGCTTAGGTCAGTCTGGGGCAGATACGCAGTATTTT. Translation: CASSLGQSGADTQYF.